This T cell receptor beta chain was obtained from a study of blood T cell repertoires in COVID-19. As for the study in general: The study drew acute and convalescent COVID-19 samples from the United States, Italy and Spain. T cells, B-cell-depleted T cells, or PBMCs supplied cDNA or gDNA.

J gave up 5 bases and V 4 bases, and 14 bases lay outside the gene matches. CDR1 and CDR2 (germline): SGDLS, YYNGEE. The CDR3 is made up of 18 amino acids. Under the authors' procedure: Amplification of reference gene primers provided the estimated nucleated cell counts. The repertoire was sequenced with immunoSEQ multiplex PCR; TCRdb's copy has only in-frame clones and lacks some. The V and J calls and clone size were taken over from that table, and D and trimming were inferred from the DNA. Of about 110,000 clones in the sample, about 85% are singletons; the top ten hold 4.5% to 5%. The receptor was isolated from a human donor in a cohort sampled during active COVID-19. The chain recombines TRBV9 with TRBJ2-3; 12 bases agree with TRBD2. Sequencing input: peripheral blood. The CDR3 nucleotides read TGTGCCAGCAGCCCCTATCCTGGACTAGCGGGATGGGAAGATACGCAGTATTTT. This codes for CASSPYPGLAGWEDTQYF.